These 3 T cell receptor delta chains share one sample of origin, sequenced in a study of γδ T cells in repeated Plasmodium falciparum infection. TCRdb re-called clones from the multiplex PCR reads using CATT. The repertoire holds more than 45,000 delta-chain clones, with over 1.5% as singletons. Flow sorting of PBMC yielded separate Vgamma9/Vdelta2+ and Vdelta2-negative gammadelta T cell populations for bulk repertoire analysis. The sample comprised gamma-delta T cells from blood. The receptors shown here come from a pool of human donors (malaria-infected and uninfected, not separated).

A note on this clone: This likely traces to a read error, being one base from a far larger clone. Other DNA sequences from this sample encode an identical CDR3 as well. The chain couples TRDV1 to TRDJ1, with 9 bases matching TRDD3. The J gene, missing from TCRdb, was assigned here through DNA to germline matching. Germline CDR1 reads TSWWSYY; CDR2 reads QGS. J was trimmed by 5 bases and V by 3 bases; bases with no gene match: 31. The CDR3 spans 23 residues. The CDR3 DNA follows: TGTGCTCTTGGGGAGCTAATATCCCTACCTTATAACTGGGGGAAAAGGGGTGTTGATAAACTCATCTTT. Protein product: CALGELISLPYNWGKRGVDKLIF.

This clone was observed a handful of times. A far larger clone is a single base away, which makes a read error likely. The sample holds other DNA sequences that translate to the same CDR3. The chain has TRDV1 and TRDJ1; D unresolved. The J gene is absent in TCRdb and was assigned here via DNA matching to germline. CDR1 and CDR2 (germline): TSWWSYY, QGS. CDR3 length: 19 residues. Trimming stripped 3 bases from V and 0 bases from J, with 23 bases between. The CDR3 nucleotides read TGTGCTCTTGGGGAGCATGAAACTGTCACAACGCCTTACACCGATAAACTCATCTTT. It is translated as CALGEHETVTTPYTDKLIF.

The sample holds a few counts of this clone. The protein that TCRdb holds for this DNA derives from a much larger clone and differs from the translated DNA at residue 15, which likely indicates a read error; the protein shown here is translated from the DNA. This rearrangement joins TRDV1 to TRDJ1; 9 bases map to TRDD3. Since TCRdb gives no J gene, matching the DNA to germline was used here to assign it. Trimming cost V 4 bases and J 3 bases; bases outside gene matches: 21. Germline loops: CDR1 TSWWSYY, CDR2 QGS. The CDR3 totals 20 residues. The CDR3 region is CALGAPQRLGDCPSADKLIF. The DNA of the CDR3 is TGTGCTCTTGGGGCCCCTCAACGTCTGGGGGATTGCCCGAGCGCCGATAAACTCATCTTT.